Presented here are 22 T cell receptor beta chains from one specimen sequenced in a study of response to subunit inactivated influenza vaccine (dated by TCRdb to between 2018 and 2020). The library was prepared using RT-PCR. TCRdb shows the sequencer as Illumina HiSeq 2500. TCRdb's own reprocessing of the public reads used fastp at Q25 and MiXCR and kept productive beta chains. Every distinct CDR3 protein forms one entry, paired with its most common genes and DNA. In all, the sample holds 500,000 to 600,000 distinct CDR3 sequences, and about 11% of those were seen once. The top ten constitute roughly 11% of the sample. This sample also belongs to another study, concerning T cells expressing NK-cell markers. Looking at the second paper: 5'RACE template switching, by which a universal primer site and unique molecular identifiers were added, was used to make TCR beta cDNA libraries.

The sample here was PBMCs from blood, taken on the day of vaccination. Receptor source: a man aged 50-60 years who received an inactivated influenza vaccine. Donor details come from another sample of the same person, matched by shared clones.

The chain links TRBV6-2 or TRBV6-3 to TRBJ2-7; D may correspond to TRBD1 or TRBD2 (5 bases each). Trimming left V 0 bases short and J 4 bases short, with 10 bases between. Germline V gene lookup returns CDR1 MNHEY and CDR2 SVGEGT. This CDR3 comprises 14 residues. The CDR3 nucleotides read TGTGCCAGCAGTTACTCGCGAGGGGAGTACGAGCAGTACTTC. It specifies CASSYSRGEYEQYF.

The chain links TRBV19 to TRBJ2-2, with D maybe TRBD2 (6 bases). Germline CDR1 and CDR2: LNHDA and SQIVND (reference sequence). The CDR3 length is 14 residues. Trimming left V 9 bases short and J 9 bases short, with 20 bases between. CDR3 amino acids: CASNRESQPRELFF. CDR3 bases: TGTGCCAGCAACCGGGAGTCGCAGCCAAGGGAGCTGTTTTTT.

The CDR3: CSAREPRTGWKTDTQYF. DNA for the CDR3: TGCAGTGCTAGAGAGCCCCGGACAGGGTGGAAGACAGATACGCAGTATTTT. The gene calls are TRBV20-1 and TRBJ2-3, with 8 bases identical to TRBD1. J gave up 3 bases and V 0 bases, and 11 bases lay outside the gene matches. Germline CDR1 reads DFQATT; CDR2 reads SNEGSKA (reference sequence). This CDR3 has 17 residues.

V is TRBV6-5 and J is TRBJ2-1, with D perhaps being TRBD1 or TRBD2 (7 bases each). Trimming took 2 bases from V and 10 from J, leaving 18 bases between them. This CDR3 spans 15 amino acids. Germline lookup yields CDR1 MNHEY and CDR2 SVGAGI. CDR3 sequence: CASSYVAGGDGEQFF. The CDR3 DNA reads TGTGCCAGCAGTTACGTGGCAGGGGGGGATGGCGAGCAGTTCTTC.

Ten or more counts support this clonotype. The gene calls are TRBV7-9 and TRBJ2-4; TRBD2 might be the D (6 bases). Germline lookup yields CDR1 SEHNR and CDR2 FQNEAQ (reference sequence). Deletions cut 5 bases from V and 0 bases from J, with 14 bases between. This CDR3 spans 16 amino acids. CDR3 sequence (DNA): TGTGCCAGCAGCACGGCGGGGAATTCAGCCAAAAACATTCAGTACTTC. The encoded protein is CASSTAGNSAKNIQYF. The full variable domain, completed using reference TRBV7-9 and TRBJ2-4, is DTGVSQNPRHKITKRGQNVTFRCDPISEHNRLYWYRQTLGQGPEFLTYFQNEAQLEKSRLLSDRFSAERPKGSFSTLEIQRTEQGDSAMYLCASSTAGNSAKNIQYFGAGTRLSVL.

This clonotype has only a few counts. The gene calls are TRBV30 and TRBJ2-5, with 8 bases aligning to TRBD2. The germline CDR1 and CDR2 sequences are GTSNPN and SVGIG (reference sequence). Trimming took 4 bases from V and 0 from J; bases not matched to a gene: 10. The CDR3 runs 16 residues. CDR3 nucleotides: TGTGCCTGGAATGGATACGGGGGGGGGTACCAAGAGACCCAGTACTTC. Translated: CAWNGYGGGYQETQYF.

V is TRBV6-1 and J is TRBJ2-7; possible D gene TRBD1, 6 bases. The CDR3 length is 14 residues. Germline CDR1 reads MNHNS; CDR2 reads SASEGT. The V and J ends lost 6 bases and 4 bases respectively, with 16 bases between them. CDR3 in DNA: TGTGCCAGCAGCGACCAGGGGAGTGTGTACGAGCAGTACTTC. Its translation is CASSDQGSVYEQYF.

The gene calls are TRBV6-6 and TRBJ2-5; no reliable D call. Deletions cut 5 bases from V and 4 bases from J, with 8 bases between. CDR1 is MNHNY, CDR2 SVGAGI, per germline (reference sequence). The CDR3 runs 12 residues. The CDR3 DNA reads TGTGCCAGCAGTACAGTAGGAGAGACCCAGTACTTC. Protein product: CASSTVGETQYF.

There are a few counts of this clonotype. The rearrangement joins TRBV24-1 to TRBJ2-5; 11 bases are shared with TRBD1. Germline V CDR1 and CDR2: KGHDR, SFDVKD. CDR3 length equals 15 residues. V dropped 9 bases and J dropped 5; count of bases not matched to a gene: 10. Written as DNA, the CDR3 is TGTGCCACCGGGGAGGACAGGGGGCCGTGGGAGACCCAGTACTTC. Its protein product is CATGEDRGPWETQYF.

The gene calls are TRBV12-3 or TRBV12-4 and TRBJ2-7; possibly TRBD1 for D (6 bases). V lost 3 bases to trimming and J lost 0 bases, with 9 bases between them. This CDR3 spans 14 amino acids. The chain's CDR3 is CASSFSDSSYEQYF. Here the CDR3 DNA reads TGTGCCAGCAGTTTTTCGGACAGCTCCTACGAGCAGTACTTC.

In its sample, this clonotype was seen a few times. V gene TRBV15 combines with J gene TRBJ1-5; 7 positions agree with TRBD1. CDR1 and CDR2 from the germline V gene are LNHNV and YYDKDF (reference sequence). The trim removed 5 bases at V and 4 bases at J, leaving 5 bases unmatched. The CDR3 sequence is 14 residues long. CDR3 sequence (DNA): TGTGCCACCAGCCAAGACAGGGTGAATCAGCCCCAGCATTTT. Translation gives CATSQDRVNQPQHF.

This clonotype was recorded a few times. The CDR3 loop reads CASSHIQGPEQYF. The CDR3 bases are TGTGCCAGCAGCCATATACAAGGGCCAGAGCAGTATTTT. J is TRBJ2-3 and V is TRBV4-2; D is uncertain. CDR3 length: 13 residues. The V gene's germline CDR1 is LGHNA and CDR2 YNFKEQ. Deletions cut 3 bases from V and 11 bases from J, with 15 bases between.

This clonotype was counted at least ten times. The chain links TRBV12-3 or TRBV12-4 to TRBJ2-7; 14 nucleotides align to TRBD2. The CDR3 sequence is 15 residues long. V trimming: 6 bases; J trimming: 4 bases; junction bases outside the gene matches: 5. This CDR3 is CASSTRTSGGYEQYF. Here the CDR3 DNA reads TGTGCCAGCAGCACGCGGACTAGCGGGGGGTACGAGCAGTACTTC.

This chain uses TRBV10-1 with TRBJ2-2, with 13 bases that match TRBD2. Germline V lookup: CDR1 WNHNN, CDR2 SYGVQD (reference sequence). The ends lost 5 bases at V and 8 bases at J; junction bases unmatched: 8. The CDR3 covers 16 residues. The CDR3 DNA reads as TGCGCCAGCAGTCCTGGACTAGCGGGGGCCAGTGGGGAGCTGTTTTTT. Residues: CASSPGLAGASGELFF.

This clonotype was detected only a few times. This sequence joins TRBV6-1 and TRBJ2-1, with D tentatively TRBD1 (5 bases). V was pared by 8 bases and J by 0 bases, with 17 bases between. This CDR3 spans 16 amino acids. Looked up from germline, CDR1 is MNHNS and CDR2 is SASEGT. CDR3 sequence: CASSGHLRSSYNEQFF. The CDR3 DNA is TGTGCCAGCTCTGGACACCTTAGAAGCTCCTACAATGAGCAGTTCTTC.

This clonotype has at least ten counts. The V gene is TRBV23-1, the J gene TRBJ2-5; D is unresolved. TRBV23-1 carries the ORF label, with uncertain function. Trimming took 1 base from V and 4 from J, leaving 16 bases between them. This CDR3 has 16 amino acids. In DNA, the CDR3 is TGCGCCAGCAGTCAATATCGCAGGAGTCGATCAGAGACCCAGTACTTC. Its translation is CASSQYRRSRSETQYF.

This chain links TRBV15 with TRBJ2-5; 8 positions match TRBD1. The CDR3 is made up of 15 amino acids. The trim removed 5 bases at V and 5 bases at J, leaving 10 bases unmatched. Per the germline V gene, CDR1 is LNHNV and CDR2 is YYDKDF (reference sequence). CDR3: CATSGKPGGWETQYF. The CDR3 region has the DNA TGTGCCACCAGCGGAAAGCCAGGGGGCTGGGAGACCCAGTACTTC.

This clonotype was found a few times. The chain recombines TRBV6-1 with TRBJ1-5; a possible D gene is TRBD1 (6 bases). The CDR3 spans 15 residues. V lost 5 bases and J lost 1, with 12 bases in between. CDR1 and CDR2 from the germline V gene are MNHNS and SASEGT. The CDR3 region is CASSRGQYSNQPQHF. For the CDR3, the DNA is TGTGCCAGCAGTCGAGGACAGTACAGCAATCAGCCCCAGCATTTT.

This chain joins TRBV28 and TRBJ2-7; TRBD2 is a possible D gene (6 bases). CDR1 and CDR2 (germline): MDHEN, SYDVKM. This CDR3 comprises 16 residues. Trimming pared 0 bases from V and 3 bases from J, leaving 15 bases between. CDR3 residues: CASSLWGTGRGYEQYF. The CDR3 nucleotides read TGTGCCAGCAGTTTATGGGGGACCGGGCGGGGCTACGAGCAGTACTTC. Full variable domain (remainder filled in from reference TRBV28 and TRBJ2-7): DVKVTQSSRYLVKRTGEKVFLECVQDMDHENMFWYRQDPGLGLRLIYFSYDVKMKEKGDIPEGYSVSREKKERFSLILESASTNQTSMYLCASSLWGTGRGYEQYFGPGTRLTVT.

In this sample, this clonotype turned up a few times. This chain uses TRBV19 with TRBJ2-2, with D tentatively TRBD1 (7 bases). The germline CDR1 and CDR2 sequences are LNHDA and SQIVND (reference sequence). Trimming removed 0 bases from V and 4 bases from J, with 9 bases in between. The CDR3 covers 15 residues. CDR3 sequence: CASSIDRGVTGELFF. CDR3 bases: TGTGCCAGTAGTATAGACAGGGGGGTCACCGGGGAGCTGTTTTTT.

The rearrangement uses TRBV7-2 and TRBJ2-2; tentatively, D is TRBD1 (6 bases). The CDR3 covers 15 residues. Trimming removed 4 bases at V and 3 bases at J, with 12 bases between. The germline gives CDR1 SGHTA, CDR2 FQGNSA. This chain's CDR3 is CASSSDRLYTGELFF. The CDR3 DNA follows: TGTGCCAGCAGCTCTGACAGGCTCTACACCGGGGAGCTGTTTTTT. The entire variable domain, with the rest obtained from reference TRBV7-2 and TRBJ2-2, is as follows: GAGVSQSPSNKVTEKGKDVELRCDPISGHTALYWYRQSLGQGLEFLIYFQGNSAPDKSGLPSDRFSAERTGGSVSTLTIQRTQQEDSAVYLCASSSDRLYTGELFFGEGSRLTVL.

As DNA, the CDR3 is TGTGCCAGCAGCTTCGGACAGGGGTCCCACGAGCAGTACTTC. Translated, it gives CASSFGQGSHEQYF. The rearrangement links TRBV3-1 to TRBJ2-7; TRBD1 aligns across 9 bases. There are 14 residues in the CDR3. CDR1 and CDR2 from the germline V gene are LGHDT and YNNKEL (reference sequence). The ends lost 5 bases at V and 5 bases at J; junction bases unmatched: 7.